Listed here are 6 T cell receptor beta chains from one sample, sequenced in a study of cytomegalovirus exposure and HLA in healthy donors. The PCR contained 60 Vbeta and 13 Jbeta primers. Clones were read by immunoSEQ multiplex PCR, and TCRdb kept only the in-frame ones, dropping some. The sample has 95,000 to 150,000 clones, 80% seen once; the top ten hold approximately 0.24%. Sequencing was carried out using PBMCs. These receptors all stem from a man aged 50 to 59 in good health and CMV-seronegative.

The chain is built from TRBV28 and TRBJ2-7; TRBD1 matches at 9 bases. Germline assignment: CDR1 MDHEN and CDR2 SYDVKM. This CDR3 contains 15 residues. V was pared by 3 bases and J by 3 bases, with 6 bases of the junction left unmatched. CDR3 loop: CASSFYRGQIYEQYF. CDR3 nucleotides: TGTGCCAGCAGTTTCTACAGGGGGCAGATCTACGAGCAGTACTTC.

In its sample, this clone was seen a few times. J is TRBJ2-7 and V is TRBV6-1, with D possibly matching TRBD1 (5 bases). The CDR3 has 15 residues. Trimming took 6 bases from V and 3 from J, leaving 18 bases between them. The germline V gene encodes CDR1 MNHNS and CDR2 SASEGT. CDR3 sequence reads: CASRDTRFNNYEQYF. CDR3 in DNA: TGTGCCAGCAGGGACACCAGATTCAATAACTACGAGCAGTACTTC.

The V gene is TRBV7-2, the J gene TRBJ2-2; 9 nucleotides agree with TRBD1. Unmatched junction bases numbered 14, after V lost 4 bases and J lost 5 bases. The CDR3 spans 18 residues. From germline, CDR1 is SGHTA and CDR2 FQGNSA. CDR3 nucleotide sequence: TGTGCCAGCAGCTCAGAGGCAACCGGGACAGGGCAGACCGGGGAGCTGTTTTTT. Protein sequence: CASSSEATGTGQTGELFF.

This clone was found once. V usage is TRBV28 and J usage is TRBJ2-1; 7 nucleotides line up with TRBD2. J was trimmed by 5 bases and V by 5 bases; bases with no gene match: 9. Germline CDR1 is MDHEN and CDR2 is SYDVKM. CDR3 length equals 15 residues. The CDR3 nucleotides are TGTGCCAGCAGTACCCCAGCGGGGCGGGACAATGAGCAGTTCTTC. It yields the protein CASSTPAGRDNEQFF.

The chain has TRBV7-2 and TRBJ2-7, with 7 nucleotides matching TRBD2. The CDR3 runs to 13 residues. From germline, CDR1 is SGHTA and CDR2 FQGNSA. V lost 11 bases to trimming and J lost 2 bases; unmatched junction nucleotides: 9. The chain's CDR3 is CACQPSGPYEQYF. CDR3 in DNA: TGTGCCTGCCAGCCTAGCGGACCCTACGAGCAGTACTTC.

The chain carries TRBV10-3 and TRBJ1-4; TRBD1 matches 7 bases. This CDR3 is 15 amino acids long. Per the germline V gene, CDR1 is ENHRY and CDR2 is SYGVKD. V trimming: 0 bases; J trimming: 8 bases; junction bases outside the gene matches: 6. The CDR3 loop reads CAISESRTGVEKLFF. CDR3 DNA: TGTGCCATCAGTGAGTCTAGAACAGGGGTAGAAAAACTGTTTTTT.